Presented here are 12 T cell receptor beta chains from one specimen sequenced in a study of cytomegalovirus exposure and HLA in healthy donors (dated by TCRdb to 2016 to 2017). The receptor library was made with the immunoSEQ multiplex PCR assay. A mixture of 60 forward primers for TCR Vbeta segments and 13 reverse primers for TCR Jbeta segments was used in the multiplex PCR. TCRdb re-hosts the immuneACCESS table, in-frame sequences only. Its copies lack some clones; in the studies checked, an unresolved V gene accounts for under half of them, and the cause for the rest is not known. The sample table contains about 110,000 clones; only one count was recorded for 75% of them. About 2.5% of the sample goes to the ten largest clones. The specimen was PBMCs. These receptors were taken from a man aged 40-50 years in good health and CMV-seronegative.

The chain carries TRBV10-3 and TRBJ2-5, with 14 bases aligning to TRBD2. With V trimmed by 3 bases and J by 1 base, 1 base remained unmatched. The CDR3 totals 16 residues. Germline V gene data show CDR1 as ENHRY and CDR2 as SYGVKD. The DNA of the CDR3 is TGTGCCATCAGTGAAGGGACTAGCGGGGGCCAAGAGACCCAGTACTTC. Translated, it gives CAISEGTSGGQETQYF.

V is TRBV5-1 and J is TRBJ1-6, with D unresolved. CDR1 is SGHRS, CDR2 YFSETQ, per germline. The CDR3 is made up of 14 amino acids. Trimming removed 4 bases at V and 8 bases at J, with 13 bases between. CDR3 nucleotides: TGCGCCAGCAGCATGGATCCTCGGGATTCACCCCTCCACTTT. Protein product: CASSMDPRDSPLHF.

The rearrangement links TRBV19 to TRBJ1-4, with TRBD1 identical over 7 bases. With V trimmed by 2 bases and J by 8 bases, 8 bases remained unmatched. The germline CDR1 and CDR2 sequences are LNHDA and SQIVND (reference sequence). The CDR3 contains 15 residues. The CDR3 region is CASSITAGGGEKLFF. The DNA for the CDR3 is TGTGCCAGTAGTATAACGGCAGGGGGAGGAGAAAAACTGTTTTTT.

Here the CDR3 DNA reads TGTGCCAGCGCAAACGGAGCTAACTATGGCTACACCTTC. It is translated as CASANGANYGYTF. The V call is TRBV2, the J call TRBJ1-2; no reliable D call. CDR1 and CDR2 (germline): SNHLY, FYNNEI. The CDR3 sequence is 13 residues long. With 8 bases removed from V and 0 bases from J, the gap between germline ends came to 10 bases.

The genes are TRBV2 and TRBJ2-3; TRBD2 agrees at 8 bases. Germline values: CDR1 SNHLY, CDR2 FYNNEI. The V segment lost 4 bases and the J segment 3 bases; nucleotides outside the gene matches: 6. The CDR3 runs to 15 residues. The CDR3 DNA follows: TGTGCCAGCAGTGTCCAGCGGGGGCCTACAGATACGCAGTATTTT. The encoded protein is CASSVQRGPTDTQYF.

There are a few counts of this clone. The chain couples TRBV14 to TRBJ2-7; 8 nucleotides match TRBD2. Germline V gene data show CDR1 as SGHDN and CDR2 as FVKESK. The V segment lost 4 bases and the J segment 4 bases; nucleotides outside the gene matches: 9. The CDR3 is 15 amino acids. The CDR3: CASSPRGLGLYEQYF. For the CDR3, the DNA is TGTGCCAGCAGCCCTAGGGGACTAGGTCTTTACGAGCAGTACTTC.

CDR3 sequence: CASSPRAGGNTGELFF. The CDR3 DNA reads TGTGCCAGCAGCCCAAGGGCGGGGGGGAACACCGGGGAGCTGTTTTTT. The chain combines TRBV7-2 with TRBJ2-2; 8 nucleotides agree with TRBD2. The J segment lost 1 base and the V segment lost 5 bases, leaving 6 bases of the junction unmatched. The CDR3 has 16 amino acids. Germline CDR1 is SGHTA and CDR2 is FQGNSA.

V is TRBV5-1 and J is TRBJ2-7; 7 bases line up with TRBD1. The CDR3 consists of 13 residues. With V trimmed by 1 base and J by 3 bases, 1 base remained unmatched. Germline loops: CDR1 SGHRS, CDR2 YFSETQ. The CDR3 loop reads CASSLPGGYEQYF. CDR3 sequence (DNA): TGCGCCAGCAGCTTGCCAGGGGGCTACGAGCAGTACTTC.

The chain links TRBV2 to TRBJ2-3; 7 bases map to TRBD2. V dropped 4 bases and J dropped 2; count of bases not matched to a gene: 6. The CDR3 length is 15 residues. Per the germline V gene, CDR1 is SNHLY and CDR2 is FYNNEI. The CDR3 spells CASSALAVTTDTQYF. The CDR3 DNA sequence: TGTGCCAGCAGTGCCCTAGCGGTGACCACAGATACGCAGTATTTT.

This chain joins TRBV6-1 and TRBJ1-6; no firm D call. This CDR3 comprises 12 residues. In germline, CDR1 is MNHNS, CDR2 SASEGT. The V end was cut by 3 bases, the J end by 9 bases, with 6 bases between. The CDR3 loop reads CASSDSSSPLHF. CDR3 DNA sequence: TGTGCCAGCAGTGATTCCAGTTCACCCCTCCACTTT.

The chain has TRBV5-5 and TRBJ2-7, with D possibly TRBD1 on 6 matching bases. This CDR3 has 15 amino acids. Trimming took off 4 bases at V and 1 base at J, with 15 bases between the two ends. CDR1 is SGHKS, CDR2 YYEKEE, per germline (reference sequence). DNA for the CDR3: TGTGCCAGCAGCAGCCGGGACACGGAGTCCTACGAGCAGTACTTC. The encoded protein is CASSSRDTESYEQYF.

This CDR3 reads CASSFRARGRLGGYTF. The CDR3 coding sequence is TGTGCCAGCAGTTTCAGGGCCAGGGGGCGGCTAGGGGGCTACACCTTC. The V call is TRBV27, the J call TRBJ1-2; 8 bases map to TRBD1. Germline V gene sequence: CDR1 MNHEY, CDR2 SMNVEV (reference sequence). V gave up 3 bases and J gave up 8 bases; unmatched junction bases: 14. There are 16 residues in the CDR3.